Sequencing of this T cell receptor (beta chain) was carried out in a study of T cells in Graves' hyperthyroidism and ophthalmopathy. Sampled blood dates from first hyperthyroidism diagnosis, and it precedes any ophthalmopathy symptoms. The sample holds many counts of this clonotype. Its specificity is unknown. This CDR3 spans 15 amino acids. The V segment lost 4 bases and the J segment 3 bases; nucleotides outside the gene matches: 7. Per germline, CDR1 SGHRS and CDR2 YFSETQ. RNA transcripts gave rise to amplified TCR beta CDR3 regions. During a first-round RT-PCR of the TCR CDR3, the HTBI primer set was used. TCRdb re-analysed the multiplex PCR reads in MiXCR, keeping a single row per CDR3 protein. The sample contains about 400,000 distinct CDR3 sequences, around a sixth of which appear only once. Overall study findings and caveats: Ophthalmopathy got predicted by the model a median roughly 6.4 months before its onset. In the blood, most expanded thyroid clonotypes above 0.001 appeared as well.

V gene TRBV5-1 combines with J gene TRBJ2-5; 9 bases align to TRBD1. This TCR was recovered from a woman under 30 with Graves' hyperthyroidism that later progressed to Graves' ophthalmopathy. Specimen: blood. The CDR3: CASSRTTGGKETQYF. The CDR3 nucleotides are TGCGCCAGCAGCCGCACGACAGGGGGAAAAGAGACCCAGTACTTC.